This TCR beta chain originates from a study of vaccination effects on CD4 cells after COVID-19. Study results and caveats: Clones arising from infection and from vaccination showed marked clonal contraction late after vaccination.

Isolating CD4+ T cells followed approximately 9 days of culture. Two doses of either BNT162b2 or mRNA-1273 were given to each participant. Having tested negative for nucleocapsid antibodies, the vaccine recipients showed no prior SARS-CoV-2 infection. Replacing half the medium with IL-2 medium was done on days 3 and 7. In regard to this clone: Its antigen is still unknown.

V lost 1 base, J lost 7 bases, and 7 bases lay in between. The CDR3 sequence is 13 residues long. CDR1 is KGHDR and CDR2 is SFDVKD in the germline V gene. Assay: immunoSEQ multiplex PCR; the TCRdb copy retains only in-frame clones and omits some. The sample records approximately 66,000 clones, more than 60% being singletons. V gene TRBV24-1 combines with J gene TRBJ2-1, with unresolved D. This receptor was taken from a human donor who received a COVID-19 vaccine. Material: CD4+ T cells from PBMCs cultured without peptide, obtained after COVID-19 vaccination. The CDR3 spells CATSDFVENEQFF. DNA for the CDR3: TGTGCCACCAGTGATTTTGTGGAAAATGAGCAGTTCTTC.